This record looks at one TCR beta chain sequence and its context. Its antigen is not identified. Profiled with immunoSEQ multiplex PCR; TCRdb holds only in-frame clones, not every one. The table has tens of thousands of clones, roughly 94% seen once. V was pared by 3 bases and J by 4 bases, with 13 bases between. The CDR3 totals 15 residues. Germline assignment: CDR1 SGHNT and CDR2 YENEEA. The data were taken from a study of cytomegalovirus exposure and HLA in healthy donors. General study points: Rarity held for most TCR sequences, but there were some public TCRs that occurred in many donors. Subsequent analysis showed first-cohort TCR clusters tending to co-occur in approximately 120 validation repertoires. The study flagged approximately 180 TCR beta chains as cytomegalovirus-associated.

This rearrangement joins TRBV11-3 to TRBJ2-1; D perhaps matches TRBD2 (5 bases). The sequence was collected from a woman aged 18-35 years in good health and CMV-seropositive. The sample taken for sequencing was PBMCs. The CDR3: CASSLGRRSYNEQFF. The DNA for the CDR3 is TGTGCCAGCAGCTTGGGCAGGAGGAGTTACAATGAGCAGTTCTTC.